This T cell receptor (beta chain) was captured by sequencing in a study of T cell changes during pregnancy in multiple sclerosis. The data were produced by immunoSEQ multiplex PCR, yet TCRdb's version contains in-frame clones alone and is incomplete. Of some 70,000 clones in the sample, 85% to 90% are singletons; the top ten hold over 7.5%. Trimming cost V 1 base and J 6 bases, with 9 bases left between them. CDR3 length: 14 amino acids. Germline CDR1 is KGHSH and CDR2 is LQKENI. The chain has TRBV18 and TRBJ1-4, with D possibly being TRBD1 (6 bases). This TCR derives from a female donor in good health, enrolled as a control in a pregnancy study. The input for sequencing was peripheral blood, taken after pregnancy. CDR3: CASSPRQADEKLFF. DNA for the CDR3: TGTGCCAGCTCACCACGACAGGCCGATGAAAAACTGTTTTTT. Full variable domain (outside the CDR3, taken from reference TRBV18 and TRBJ1-4): NAGVMQNPRHLVRRRGQEARLRCSPMKGHSHVYWYRQLPEEGLKFMVYLQKENIIDESGMPKERFSAEFPKEGPSILRIQQVVRGDSAAYFCASSPRQADEKLFFGSGTQLSVL.